What follows are 20 T cell receptor beta chains derived from one specimen sequenced in a study. MiXCR was run by TCRdb on the 5' RACE reads, yielding one entry per CDR3 protein. The sample includes 45,000 to 55,000 distinct CDR3 sequences, approximately 25% seen only once; the top ten take 2.5% to 4%. Sequencing was performed on tumor-infiltrating naive CD4+ T cells sorted from the breast tumor. Noted subset: naive CD4+ T cells, CD4+CD45RA+CD25-. These TCRs come from a female donor with breast cancer.

This clonotype was found many times. This chain links TRBV6-5 with TRBJ1-1; TRBD1 matches at 8 bases. V trimming: 6 bases; J trimming: 6 bases; junction bases outside the gene matches: 9. Per germline, CDR1 MNHEY and CDR2 SVGAGI. The CDR3 totals 14 residues. The CDR3 bases are TGTGCCAGCAGCCTGGACAGGGACAGCGCTGAAGCTTTCTTT. Its protein product is CASSLDRDSAEAFF.

The chain combines TRBV7-9 with TRBJ2-7; the D call may be TRBD1 or TRBD2 (5 bases each). Germline V CDR1 and CDR2: SEHNR, FQNEAQ (reference sequence). CDR3 length: 13 residues. Trimming cost V 4 bases and J 3 bases, with 10 bases left between them. The CDR3: CASSSGRYYEQYF. The CDR3 nucleotides read TGTGCCAGCAGCTCGGGACGCTACTACGAGCAGTACTTC.

This clonotype appeared a few times. V usage is TRBV28 and J usage is TRBJ1-5; D is unresolved. Per germline, CDR1 MDHEN and CDR2 SYDVKM. V lost 8 bases and J 2 bases, leaving 16 bases between the germline ends. There are 15 residues in the CDR3. The DNA of the CDR3 is TGTGCCAGCGTTCCTTCGACATCGGGCAATCAGCCCCAGCATTTT. Translating gives CASVPSTSGNQPQHF.

There are a few counts of this clonotype. V and J are TRBV5-6 and TRBJ2-5; D could derive from TRBD1 or TRBD2 (6 bases each). The CDR3 is made up of 16 amino acids. In germline, CDR1 is SGHDT, CDR2 YYEEEE. Trimming removed 4 bases at V and 1 base at J, with 17 bases between. The CDR3 region has the DNA TGTGCCAGCAGCCCTAGTACGGGGGCCACCCAAGAGACCCAGTACTTC. Translation: CASSPSTGATQETQYF.

A few counts support this clonotype. V and J are TRBV20-1 and TRBJ1-1; D uncertain. This CDR3 is built from 16 residues. CDR1 is DFQATT, CDR2 SNEGSKA, per germline (reference sequence). V lost 1 base and J lost 4, with 19 bases in between. Here the CDR3 reads CSARVATERVGTEAFF. The CDR3 DNA follows: TGCAGTGCTAGAGTTGCCACAGAACGGGTGGGCACTGAAGCTTTCTTT.

This clonotype was detected a few times. The J gene is TRBJ2-3, the V gene TRBV5-1; TRBD2 matches at 9 bases. CDR1 and CDR2 from the germline V gene are SGHRS and YFSETQ. This CDR3 has 17 residues. The V segment lost 0 bases and the J segment 2 bases; nucleotides outside the gene matches: 7. In DNA form, the CDR3 reads TGCGCCAGCAGCTTGGGGGGTCTAGCGGGACTCACAGATACGCAGTATTTT. Amino acids: CASSLGGLAGLTDTQYF.

This clonotype was seen at least ten times. V is TRBV20-1 and J is TRBJ2-7, with 7 positions matching TRBD2. Germline loops: CDR1 DFQATT, CDR2 SNEGSKA (reference sequence). This CDR3 contains 17 residues. Trimming took 3 bases from V and 0 from J; bases not matched to a gene: 14. CDR3 loop: CSASGATAGWDSYEQYF. CDR3 DNA: TGCAGTGCTAGCGGGGCCACAGCGGGGTGGGACTCCTACGAGCAGTACTTC.

This clonotype was detected a few times. The chain carries TRBV20-1 and TRBJ2-5, with 8 bases matching TRBD1. Per germline, CDR1 DFQATT and CDR2 SNEGSKA (reference sequence). CDR3 size: 12 residues. CDR3: CTVGQGRETQYF. In nucleotides, the CDR3 is TGCACCGTAGGACAGGGACGGGAGACCCAGTACTTC.

This clonotype was seen more than once but under ten times. This chain connects TRBV5-1 to TRBJ2-7, with D perhaps TRBD1 (5 bases). This CDR3 contains 15 residues. Germline assignment: CDR1 SGHRS and CDR2 YFSETQ. With 4 bases removed from V and 5 bases from J, the gap between germline ends came to 19 bases. CDR3 nucleotide sequence: TGCGCCAGCAGCCGAACCGACAGCCTTCGGGACGAGCAGTACTTC. Its protein product is CASSRTDSLRDEQYF. Combining the CDR3 with reference TRBV5-1 and TRBJ2-7 gives the whole variable domain KAGVTQTPRYLIKTRGQQVTLSCSPISGHRSVSWYQQTPGQGLQFLFEYFSETQRNKGNFPGRFSGRQFSNSRSEMNVSTLELGDSALYLCASSRTDSLRDEQYFGPGTRLTVT.

The V and J genes are TRBV6-2 or TRBV6-3 and TRBJ2-7; no clear D gene. V gave up 4 bases and J gave up 0 bases, with 10 bases separating them. Germline values: CDR1 MNHEY, CDR2 SVGEGT. The CDR3 has 14 residues. The CDR3 sequence: CASSWVVGSYEQYF. The CDR3 DNA reads TGTGCCAGCAGTTGGGTTGTTGGCTCCTACGAGCAGTACTTC.

The sample holds a few counts of this clonotype. This sequence joins TRBV6-5 and TRBJ2-3; no clear D. V lost 2 bases to trimming and J lost 1 base, with 13 bases between them. CDR3 length equals 16 residues. Per germline, CDR1 MNHEY and CDR2 SVGAGI. The CDR3: CASSYKPRRGTDTQYF. CDR3 DNA sequence: TGTGCCAGCAGTTACAAGCCCAGACGGGGCACAGATACGCAGTATTTT.

This chain connects TRBV5-1 to TRBJ2-7, with 8 bases that match TRBD2. V lost 0 bases to trimming and J lost 6 bases; unmatched junction nucleotides: 11. Germline V gene data show CDR1 as SGHRS and CDR2 as YFSETQ. The CDR3 sequence is 16 residues long. The CDR3 reads CASSLAGGGMTSEQYF. CDR3 bases: TGCGCCAGCAGCTTGGCCGGGGGGGGAATGACATCCGAGCAGTACTTC.

This clonotype occurred a few times. The chain is built from TRBV7-2 and TRBJ1-2; no definite D call. CDR1 is SGHTA and CDR2 is FQGNSA in the germline V gene. Trimming took 3 bases from V and 4 from J, leaving 12 bases between them. This CDR3 region has 14 residues. CDR3 sequence reads: CASSFTADTYGYTF. The CDR3 nucleotides are TGTGCCAGCAGCTTTACGGCTGACACCTATGGCTACACCTTC. Full variable domain (remainder filled in from reference TRBV7-2 and TRBJ1-2): GAGVSQSPSNKVTEKGKDVELRCDPISGHTALYWYRQSLGQGLEFLIYFQGNSAPDKSGLPSDRFSAERTGGSVSTLTIQRTQQEDSAVYLCASSFTADTYGYTFGSGTRLTVV.

This chain links TRBV29-1 with TRBJ1-2, with a tentative D call TRBD1 (6 bases). The CDR3 loop spans 12 amino acids. V lost 1 base, J lost 4 bases, and 7 bases lay in between. The germline CDR1 and CDR2 sequences are SQVTM and ANQGSEA. CDR3 protein: CSVEGQVYGYTF. The CDR3 DNA is TGCAGCGTTGAAGGACAGGTCTATGGCTACACCTTC.

This clonotype appeared a few times. The rearrangement joins TRBV5-1 to TRBJ2-3; D perhaps matches TRBD2 (6 bases). The V end was cut by 7 bases, the J end by 0 bases, with 15 bases between. Germline lookup yields CDR1 SGHRS and CDR2 YFSETQ. The CDR3 extends over 15 amino acids. CDR3 amino acids: CASGRRGPSTDTQYF. The CDR3 nucleotides are TGCGCCAGCGGACGGCGGGGACCTAGCACAGATACGCAGTATTTT.

This clonotype turned up a few times. CDR3: CSAPGISGANVLTF. Written as DNA, the CDR3 is TGCAGTGCGCCAGGAATCTCTGGGGCCAACGTCCTGACTTTC. This chain connects TRBV20-1 to TRBJ2-6; D is ambiguous. The CDR3 is made up of 14 amino acids. Trimming cost V 6 bases and J 0 bases, with 9 bases left between them. In germline, CDR1 is DFQATT, CDR2 SNEGSKA (reference sequence).

This clonotype was counted between two and nine times. CDR3 region: CASSFDQEQFF. CDR3 coding DNA: TGTGCCAGCAGCTTTGACCAGGAGCAGTTCTTC. The V and J genes are TRBV11-1 and TRBJ2-1; D unresolved. Germline CDR1 is SGHAT and CDR2 is FQDESV (reference sequence). The CDR3 totals 11 residues. The V end lost 3 bases, the J end lost 10 bases, and 7 bases lay between the germline ends.

This chain links TRBV7-9 with TRBJ2-2; 10 positions agree with TRBD2. The CDR3 totals 15 residues. The junction had 4 bases not matched to a gene; V was cut back by 6 bases and J by 3 bases. Germline V lookup: CDR1 SEHNR, CDR2 FQNEAQ (reference sequence). As DNA, the CDR3 is TGTGCCAGCAGAAGCGGGGGGGCCTACACCGGGGAGCTGTTTTTT. This encodes CASRSGGAYTGELFF.

This clonotype was seen a few times. In DNA, the CDR3 is TGTGCCAGCAGCAGAGGGGGCACTGAAGCTTTCTTT. It is translated as CASSRGGTEAFF. This chain connects TRBV7-9 to TRBJ1-1; possible D gene TRBD1, 6 bases. This CDR3 contains 12 residues. Germline CDR1 SEHNR, CDR2 FQNEAQ (reference sequence). The V end was cut by 5 bases, the J end by 4 bases, with 8 bases between.

This clonotype appeared a few times. J is TRBJ1-4 and V is TRBV29-1; 8 bases align to TRBD1. Unmatched junction bases numbered 5, after V lost 7 bases and J lost 10 bases. Germline V gene sequence: CDR1 SQVTM, CDR2 ANQGSEA. This CDR3 region has 11 residues. Here the CDR3 DNA reads TGCAGCGCTTGGACAGGGCGAAAACTGTTTTTT. The encoded protein is CSAWTGRKLFF.